The text below deals with one TCR beta chain. Germline lookup yields CDR1 SNHLY and CDR2 FYNNEI. V shed 5 bases, J shed 4 bases, and the junction held 3 bases outside the gene matches. There are 14 residues in the CDR3. Sequencing was performed with immunoSEQ multiplex PCR; in TCRdb, only in-frame clones are kept and a portion is missing. Of about 23,000 clones listed, around 96% are singletons. This specimen belongs to a study of preoperative IRX-2 immunotherapy in early breast cancer. Treatment in this sample: preoperative locoregional IRX-2 cytokine immunotherapy. Preoperative locoregional IRX-2 cytokine immunotherapy was tested in the phase Ib source study.

This clonotype was sampled from a human donor with breast cancer. The rearrangement joins TRBV2 to TRBJ2-5; TRBD1 aligns across 11 bases. Source: tumor tissue, taken after IRX-2 immunotherapy. CDR3 in DNA: TGTGCCAGCAGTAGGACAGGGGGCCGAGAGACCCAGTACTTC. Its translation is CASSRTGGRETQYF.